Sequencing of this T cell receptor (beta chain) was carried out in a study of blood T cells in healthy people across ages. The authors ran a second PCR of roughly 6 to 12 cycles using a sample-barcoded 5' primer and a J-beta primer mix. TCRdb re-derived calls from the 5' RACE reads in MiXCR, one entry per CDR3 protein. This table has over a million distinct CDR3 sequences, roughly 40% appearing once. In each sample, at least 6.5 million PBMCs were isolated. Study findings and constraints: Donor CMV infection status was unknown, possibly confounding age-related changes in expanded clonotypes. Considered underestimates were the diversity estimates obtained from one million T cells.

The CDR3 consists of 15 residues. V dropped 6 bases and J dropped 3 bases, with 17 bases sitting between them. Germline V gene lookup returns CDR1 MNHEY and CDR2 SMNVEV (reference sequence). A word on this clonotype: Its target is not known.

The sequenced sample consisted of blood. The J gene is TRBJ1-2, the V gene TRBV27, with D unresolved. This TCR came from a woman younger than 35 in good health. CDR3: CASSEGTAGDYGYTF. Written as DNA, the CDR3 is TGTGCCAGCAGCGAGGGAACAGCCGGAGACTATGGCTACACCTTC.